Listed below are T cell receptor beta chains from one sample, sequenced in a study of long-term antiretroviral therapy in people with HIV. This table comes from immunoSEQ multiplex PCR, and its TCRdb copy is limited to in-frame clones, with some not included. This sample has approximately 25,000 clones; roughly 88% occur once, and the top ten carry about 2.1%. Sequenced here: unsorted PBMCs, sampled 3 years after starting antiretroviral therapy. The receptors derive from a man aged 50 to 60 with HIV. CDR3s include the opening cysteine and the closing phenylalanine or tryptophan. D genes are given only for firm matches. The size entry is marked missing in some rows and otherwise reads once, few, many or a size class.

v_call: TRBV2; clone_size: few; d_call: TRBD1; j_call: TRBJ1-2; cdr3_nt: TGTGCCAGCAGTCTGGACAGGGATGGTGGCTACACCTTC; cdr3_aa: CASSLDRDGGYTF
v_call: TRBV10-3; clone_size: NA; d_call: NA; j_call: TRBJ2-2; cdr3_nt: TGTGCCATCAGTCCCCAAAGGGAGAACACCGGGGAGCTGTTTTTT; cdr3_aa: CAISPQRENTGELFF
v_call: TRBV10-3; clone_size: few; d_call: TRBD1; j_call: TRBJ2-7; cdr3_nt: TGTGCCATCAGTAATAGATTAGGACAGGGGGAAACCTACGAGCAGTACTTC; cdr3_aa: CAISNRLGQGETYEQYF
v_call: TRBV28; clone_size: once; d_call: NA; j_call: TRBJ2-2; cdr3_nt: TGTGCCAGCAGTTCACCGGGACATAACACCGGGGAGCTGTTTTTT; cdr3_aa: CASSSPGHNTGELFF
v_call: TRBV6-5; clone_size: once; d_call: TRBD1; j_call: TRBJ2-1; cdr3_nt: TGTGCCAGCGCCGGGACAGGGTACCATGAGCAGTTCTTC; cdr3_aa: CASAGTGYHEQFF
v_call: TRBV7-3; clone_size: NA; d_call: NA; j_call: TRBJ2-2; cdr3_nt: TGTGCCAGCAGCTCCAGGGTGTCGGGGGCCGGCACCGGGGAGCTGTTTTTT; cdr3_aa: CASSSRVSGAGTGELFF
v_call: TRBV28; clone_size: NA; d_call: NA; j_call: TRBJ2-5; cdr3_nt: TGTGCCAGCAGTTTCTTTGGGGCGGGCCAAGAGACCCAGTACTTC; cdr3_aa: CASSFFGAGQETQYF
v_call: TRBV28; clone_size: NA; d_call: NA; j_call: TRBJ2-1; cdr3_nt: TGTGCCAGCAGTTTTTCCGGAGGGGATCTCAATGAGCAGTTCTTC; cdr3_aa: CASSFSGGDLNEQFF
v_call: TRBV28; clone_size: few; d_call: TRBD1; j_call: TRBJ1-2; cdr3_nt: TGTGCCAGCTGTCTGGGACAGGCAAACTATGGCTACACCTTC; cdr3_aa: CASCLGQANYGYTF
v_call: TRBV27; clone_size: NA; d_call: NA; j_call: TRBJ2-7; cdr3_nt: TGTGCCAGCAGTTTAGTCCTACCAGACGAGCAGTACTTC; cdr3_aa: CASSLVLPDEQYF
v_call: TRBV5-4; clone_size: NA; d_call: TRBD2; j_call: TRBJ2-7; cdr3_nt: TGTGCCAGCAGCTTGACGCCCGGGACTAGCGGGGTATACGAGCAGTACTTC; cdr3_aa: CASSLTPGTSGVYEQYF
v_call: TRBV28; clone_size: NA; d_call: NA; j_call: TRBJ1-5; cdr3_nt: TGTGCCAGCACCCCTTTAAATCTCCCTTTCATAGGAGCGAGCAATCAGCCCCAGCATTTT; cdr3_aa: CASTPLNLPFIGASNQPQHF
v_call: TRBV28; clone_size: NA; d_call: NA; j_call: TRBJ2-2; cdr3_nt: TGTGCCAGCAGTTTTTTCCCCTTGAACACCGGGGAGCTGTTTTTT; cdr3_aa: CASSFFPLNTGELFF
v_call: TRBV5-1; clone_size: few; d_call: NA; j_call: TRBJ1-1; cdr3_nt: TGCGCCAGCAGCTTGAAGGAAGGGTATACTGAAGCTTTCTTT; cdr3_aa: CASSLKEGYTEAFF
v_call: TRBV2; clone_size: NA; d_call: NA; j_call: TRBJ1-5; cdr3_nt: TGTGCCAGCAGGAGGGACATTTTCAATCAGCCCCAGCATTTT; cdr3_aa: CASRRDIFNQPQHF
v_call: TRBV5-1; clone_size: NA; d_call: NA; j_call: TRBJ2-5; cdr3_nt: TGCGCCAGCAGCTTCAACGCCGGGCAAGAGACCCAGTACTTC; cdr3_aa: CASSFNAGQETQYF
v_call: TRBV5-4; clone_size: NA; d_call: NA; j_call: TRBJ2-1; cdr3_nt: TGTGCCAGCAGCTTGGGCTCGATGGGCTACAATGAGCAGTTCTTC; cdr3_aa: CASSLGSMGYNEQFF
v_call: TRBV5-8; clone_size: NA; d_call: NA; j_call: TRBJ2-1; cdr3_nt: TGTGCCAGGGGGACGTTATACAATGAGCAGTTCTTC; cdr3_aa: CARGTLYNEQFF
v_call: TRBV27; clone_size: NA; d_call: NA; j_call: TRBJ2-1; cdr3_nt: TGTGCCAGCAGTTCTTATTATTCGGGCTACAATGAGCAGTTCTTC; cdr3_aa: CASSSYYSGYNEQFF
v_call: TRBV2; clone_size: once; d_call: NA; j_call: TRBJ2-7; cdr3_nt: TGTGCCACCCTAATAACCCCGACACAGGGACGGTACGAGCAGTACTTC; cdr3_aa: CATLITPTQGRYEQYF
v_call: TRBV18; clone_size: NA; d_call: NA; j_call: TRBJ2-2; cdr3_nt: TGTGCCAGCTCACAAGACAGGTCGAACACCGGGGAGCTGTTTTTT; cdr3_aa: CASSQDRSNTGELFF
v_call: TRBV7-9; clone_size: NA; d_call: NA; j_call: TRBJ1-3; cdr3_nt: TGTGCCAGCAGCGCTGGGTGGGTACGGAACTCTGGAAACACCATATATTTT; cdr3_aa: CASSAGWVRNSGNTIYF
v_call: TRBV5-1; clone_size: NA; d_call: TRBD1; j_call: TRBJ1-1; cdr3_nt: TGCGCCAGCAGCTGGGAGGGGGCTGGCACTGAAGCTTTCTTT; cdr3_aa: CASSWEGAGTEAFF
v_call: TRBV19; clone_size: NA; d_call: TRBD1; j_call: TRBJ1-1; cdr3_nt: TGTGCCAGTAACAGAAGACAGGGGCTGAACACTGAAGCTTTCTTT; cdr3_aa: CASNRRQGLNTEAFF
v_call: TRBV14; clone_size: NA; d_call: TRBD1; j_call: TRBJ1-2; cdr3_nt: TGTGCCAGCAGCCTCCGGGACAGCTGGAACTATGGCTACACCTTC; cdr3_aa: CASSLRDSWNYGYTF
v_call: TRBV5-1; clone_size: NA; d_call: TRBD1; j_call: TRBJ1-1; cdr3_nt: TGCGCCAGCAGCTTGGACAGGGGTTTGAGCACTGAAGCTTTCTTT; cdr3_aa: CASSLDRGLSTEAFF
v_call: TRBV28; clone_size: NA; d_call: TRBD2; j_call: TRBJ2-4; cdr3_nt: TGTGCCACCCTACTAGCGGGAGCCAAAAACATTCAGTACTTC; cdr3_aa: CATLLAGAKNIQYF
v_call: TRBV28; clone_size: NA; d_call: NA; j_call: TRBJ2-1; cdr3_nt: TGTGCCAGCAGTTCTGGGGGCTCGGACTACAATGAGCAGTTCTTC; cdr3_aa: CASSSGGSDYNEQFF
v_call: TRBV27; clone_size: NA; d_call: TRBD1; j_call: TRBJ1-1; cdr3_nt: TGTGCCAGCAGGGCTGACAGGGGGTTCATGAACACTGAAGCTTTCTTT; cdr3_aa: CASRADRGFMNTEAFF
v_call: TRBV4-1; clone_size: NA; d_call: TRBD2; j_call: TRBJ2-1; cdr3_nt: TGCGCCAGCAGCCAAAGGTCGACTAGCGGGAGGAATGAGCAGTTCTTC; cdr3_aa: CASSQRSTSGRNEQFF
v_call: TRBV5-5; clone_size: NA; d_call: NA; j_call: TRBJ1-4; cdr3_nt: TGTGCCAGCAGCTTGGAAGTCAGGGAGCGAGAAAAACTGTTTTTT; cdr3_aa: CASSLEVREREKLFF
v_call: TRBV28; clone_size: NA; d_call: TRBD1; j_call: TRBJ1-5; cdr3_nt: TGTGCCAGCAGTTTAGGGTGGAGGACAGGGAGCAATCAGCCCCAGCATTTT; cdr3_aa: CASSLGWRTGSNQPQHF
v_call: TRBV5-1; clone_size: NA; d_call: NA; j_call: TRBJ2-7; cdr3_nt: TGCGCCAGCAGCTTGACAGGGATAACCTACGAGCAGTACTTC; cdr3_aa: CASSLTGITYEQYF
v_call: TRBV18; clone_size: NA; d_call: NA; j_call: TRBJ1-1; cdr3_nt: TGTGCCAGCTCACCAAAAACGGGGCCGACAAGGAGTGAAGATTTT; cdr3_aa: CASSPKTGPTRSEDF
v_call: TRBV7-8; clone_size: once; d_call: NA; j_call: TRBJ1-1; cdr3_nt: TGTGCCAGCAGCTTCCCCTCAGGGAACACTGAAGCTTTCTTT; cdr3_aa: CASSFPSGNTEAFF
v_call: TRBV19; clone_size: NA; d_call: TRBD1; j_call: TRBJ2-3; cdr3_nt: TGTGCCAGTAGTATCACAGGGGGCGCAGATACGCAGTATTTT; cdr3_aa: CASSITGGADTQYF
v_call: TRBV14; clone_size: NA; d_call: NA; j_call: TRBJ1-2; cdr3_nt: TGTGCCAGCAGCCAAGTCTATCAGGGCGACGTCTATGGCTACACCTTC; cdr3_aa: CASSQVYQGDVYGYTF
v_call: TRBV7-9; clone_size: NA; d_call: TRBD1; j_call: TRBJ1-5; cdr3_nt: TGTGCCAGCAGCTTGGAGACAGGGAATCAGCCCCAGCATTTT; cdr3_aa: CASSLETGNQPQHF
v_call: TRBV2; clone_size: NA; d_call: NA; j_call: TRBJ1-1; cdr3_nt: TGTGCCAGCAGTTTCATGAACACTGAAGCTTTCTTT; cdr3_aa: CASSFMNTEAFF
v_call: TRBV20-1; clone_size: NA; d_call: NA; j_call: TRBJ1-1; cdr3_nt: TGCAGGAGCGGGGGAGGCACTGAAGCTTTCTTT; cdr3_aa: CRSGGGTEAFF
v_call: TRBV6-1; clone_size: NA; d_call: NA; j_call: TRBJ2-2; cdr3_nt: TGTGCCAGCAGAGAATGGTCCGAGAAGAACACCGGGGAGCTGTTTTTT; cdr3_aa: CASREWSEKNTGELFF
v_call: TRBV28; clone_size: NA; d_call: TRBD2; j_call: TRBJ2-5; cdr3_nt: TGTGCCAGCAGTTCATTACTAGCGGGAGAAGAGACCCAGTACTTC; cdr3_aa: CASSSLLAGEETQYF
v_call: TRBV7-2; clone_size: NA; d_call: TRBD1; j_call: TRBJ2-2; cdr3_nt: TGTGCCAGCAGCTTGGGGACAGGGCCCGGGGAGCTGTTTTTT; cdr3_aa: CASSLGTGPGELFF
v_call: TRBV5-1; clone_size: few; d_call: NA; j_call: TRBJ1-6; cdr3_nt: TGCGCCAGCAGCTTCGATGTCCGCCGGGGAACTCCTTATAATTCACCCCTCCACTTT; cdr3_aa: CASSFDVRRGTPYNSPLHF
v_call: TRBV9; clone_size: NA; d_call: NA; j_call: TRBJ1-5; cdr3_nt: TGTGCCAGCAGCCGCCAGATGAGGGGCAACAATCAGCCCCAGCATTTT; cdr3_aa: CASSRQMRGNNQPQHF
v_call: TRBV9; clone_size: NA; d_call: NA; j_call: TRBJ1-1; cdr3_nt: TGTGCCAGCAGCGTAGAGGCGGCGCGAGCCACTGAAGCTTTCTTT; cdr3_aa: CASSVEAARATEAFF
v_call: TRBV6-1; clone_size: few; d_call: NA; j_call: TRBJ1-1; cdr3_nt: TGTGCCAGCAGGCAAATTGAAGCTTTCTTT; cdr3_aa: CASRQIEAFF
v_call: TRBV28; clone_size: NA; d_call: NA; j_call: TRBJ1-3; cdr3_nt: TGTGCCAGCATTCGATCGGACAGCTCAAACACCATATATTTT; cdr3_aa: CASIRSDSSNTIYF
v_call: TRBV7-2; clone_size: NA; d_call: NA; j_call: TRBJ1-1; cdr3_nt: TGTGCCAGCAGCTTAGTATCCGGGGCCACTGAAGCTTTCTTT; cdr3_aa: CASSLVSGATEAFF